Listed below are T cell receptor beta chains from one sample, sequenced in a study of follicular helper T cells after annual influenza vaccination. Some clones are missing from TCRdb's copy, which holds only in-frame ones; the method was immunoSEQ multiplex PCR. The sample includes approximately 11,000 clones, over 80% of them seen just once. Sequences were derived from CXCR5- memory CD4+ T cells sorted from blood, sampled 6 weeks after influenza vaccination. The receptors originated from an adult who received the influenza vaccine. The CDR3 runs from the conserved cysteine through the conserved F or W. D genes are given only for firm matches. The size entry is marked missing in some rows and otherwise reads once, few, many or a size class.

TRBV5-1	-	TRBJ1-2	-	TGCGCCAGCAGTGGGGACGAGTGGTTAGGCTACACCTTC	CASSGDEWLGYTF
TRBV7-9	-	TRBJ2-5	-	TGTGCCAGCAGATCACAAGAGACCCAGTACTTC	CASRSQETQYF
TRBV5-1	-	TRBJ1-3	-	TGCGCCAGCAAGGAAGACTCTGGAAACACCATATATTTT	CASKEDSGNTIYF
TRBV6-5	-	TRBJ1-5	once	TGTGCCAGCAGTTACTCGTATCAGGTCCGGGATCAGCCCCAGCATTTT	CASSYSYQVRDQPQHF
TRBV5-1	-	TRBJ1-1	-	TGCGCCAGCACCGCTCTAGGAAACACTGAAGCTTTCTTT	CASTALGNTEAFF
TRBV18	TRBD1	TRBJ2-7	once	TGTGCCAGCTCACCACCGGGACAGGGAGGGTACGAGCAGTACTTC	CASSPPGQGGYEQYF
TRBV6-1	-	TRBJ1-5	-	TGTGCCAGCAGTGAAGCCACGGGGCATCAGCCCCAGCATTTT	CASSEATGHQPQHF
TRBV27	-	TRBJ1-4	-	TGTGCCAGCAGTTTAAGGACTCCCGAGGGTACTGAAAAACTGTTTTTT	CASSLRTPEGTEKLFF
TRBV13	-	TRBJ2-5	-	TGTGCCAGCAGCTTAGGATCGACCCAAGAGACCCAGTACTTC	CASSLGSTQETQYF
TRBV27	TRBD1	TRBJ2-7	few	TGTGCCAGCAGTCGATCGGGACAGAGCTACGAGCAGTACTTC	CASSRSGQSYEQYF
TRBV5-1	TRBD1	TRBJ2-7	-	TGCGCCAGCAGCTCGGAGAAACGGACAGGGGTTGTAAACGAGCAGTACTTC	CASSSEKRTGVVNEQYF
TRBV19	-	TRBJ1-1	-	TGTGCCAGTAGTATAAAGTGGGGGGGCGCCACTGAAGCTTTCTTT	CASSIKWGGATEAFF
TRBV28	-	TRBJ2-7	-	TGTGCCAGCAGTTTAACGGTCTACGAGCAGTACTTC	CASSLTVYEQYF
TRBV9	-	TRBJ1-1	-	TGTGCCAGCAGCGCCGGGGACGGATACACTGAAGCTTTCTTT	CASSAGDGYTEAFF
TRBV15	TRBD1	TRBJ2-7	once	TGTGCCACCAGCAGAGAAGACAGGGTTGGGTACGAGCAGTACTTC	CATSREDRVGYEQYF
TRBV6-5	TRBD1	TRBJ2-7	few	TGTGCCAGCAGTTATTCTACAGGGGGCGCGGCCTACGAGCAGTACTTC	CASSYSTGGAAYEQYF
TRBV7-9	-	TRBJ2-3	-	TGTGCCAGCAGCTTAGTCTACACAGATACGCAGTATTTT	CASSLVYTDTQYF
TRBV19	-	TRBJ1-2	-	TGTGCCAGTAGGGACATCTCTCCGCCGTATGGCTACACCTTC	CASRDISPPYGYTF
TRBV30	-	TRBJ1-2	-	TGTGCCTGGGATAGGGCTAACTATGGCTACACCTTC	CAWDRANYGYTF
TRBV27	TRBD1	TRBJ1-4	-	TGTGCCAGCAGTCTCCAGGGGGCGCGTACTAATGAAAAACTGTTTTTT	CASSLQGARTNEKLFF
TRBV9	TRBD1	TRBJ1-1	few	TGTGCCAGCAGCGTAGGGGGACAGGGGAAGACTGAAGCTTTCTTT	CASSVGGQGKTEAFF
TRBV5-1	-	TRBJ2-7	-	TGCGCCAGCAGCTTGGCCACGAACCACTACGAGCAGTACTTC	CASSLATNHYEQYF
TRBV7-8	-	TRBJ2-7	-	TGTGCCAGCAGCTTAGTACTATTCTACGAGCAGTACTTC	CASSLVLFYEQYF
TRBV19	TRBD2	TRBJ2-3	-	TGTGCCAGTAGTAGTAGCGGGAGAGGGGCAGATACGCAGTATTTT	CASSSSGRGADTQYF
TRBV19	TRBD1	TRBJ1-5	-	TGTGCCAGTAGTCCCGCCACCTCAACAGGGGGCCGGTGGCCCCAGCATTTT	CASSPATSTGGRWPQHF
TRBV4-3	-	TRBJ2-2	once	TGCGCCAGCAGCCAAGCCCCGGGCCACACCGGGGAGCTGTTTTTT	CASSQAPGHTGELFF
TRBV28	-	TRBJ1-1	-	TGTGCCAGCAGTTTACCGGGGGGCGGCACTGAAGCTTTCTTT	CASSLPGGGTEAFF
TRBV7-2	TRBD1	TRBJ2-4	once	TGTGCCAGCAGCGCCTATAACAGGGGAGCCGTAGCCAAAAACATTCAGTACTTC	CASSAYNRGAVAKNIQYF
TRBV6-5	-	TRBJ1-5	few	TGTGCCAGCACCGCCCATGGGAGCAATCAGCCCCAGCATTTT	CASTAHGSNQPQHF
TRBV28	-	TRBJ1-2	-	TGTGCCAGCAGTTTATACAGGGTTGGGGGTGGCTACACCTTC	CASSLYRVGGGYTF
TRBV28	-	TRBJ2-4	-	TGTGCCAGCAGTCCTATGGGGGCCAAAAACATTCAGTACTTC	CASSPMGAKNIQYF
TRBV11-2	-	TRBJ2-1	-	TGTGCCAGCAGCTTAGTGGCTAGAACGGGTGAGCAGTTCTTC	CASSLVARTGEQFF
TRBV7-2	-	TRBJ2-4	-	TGTGCCAGCAGCTTCGGGGGTTCCAAAAACATTCAGTACTTC	CASSFGGSKNIQYF
TRBV27	TRBD1	TRBJ1-2	few	TGTGCCAGCAGTTTGCGGACAGGGGTTTCCCAAGCTAACTATGGCTACACCTTC	CASSLRTGVSQANYGYTF
TRBV18	-	TRBJ2-5	-	TGTGCCAGCTCACCGATACCGTGGGCAGAGACCCAGTACTTC	CASSPIPWAETQYF
TRBV6-1	-	TRBJ2-3	-	TGTGCCAGCAGGGAAAGGGGGGGACCGGGAACAGATACGCAGTATTTT	CASRERGGPGTDTQYF
TRBV7-9	-	TRBJ2-7	-	TGTGCCAGCAGCTTACTGGCAGAACACGAGCAGTACTTC	CASSLLAEHEQYF